The 29 T cell receptor beta chains below come from one sample, sequenced in a study of blood T cell repertoires in COVID-19. Measured with immunoSEQ multiplex PCR; TCRdb has only the in-frame clones, and not every one. The sample contains around 200,000 clones, over 75% of which appear only once. Material: peripheral blood. These receptors came from a woman over 75 with acute or convalescent COVID-19.

V usage is TRBV7-9 and J usage is TRBJ2-2; D remains unclear. CDR3 length equals 13 residues. From germline, CDR1 is SEHNR and CDR2 FQNEAQ (reference sequence). The CDR3 bases are TGTGTTCCTGGGCAGGTGAACACCGGGGAGCTGTTTTTT. It yields the protein CVPGQVNTGELFF.

The chain recombines TRBV6-5 with TRBJ1-2; 9 bases align to TRBD1. V lost 5 bases and J lost 4; bases outside the gene matches: 8. CDR3 length: 15 residues. Germline V gene data show CDR1 as MNHEY and CDR2 as SVGAGI. This CDR3 reads CASSPLGQGIYGYTF. CDR3 DNA: TGTGCCAGCAGTCCCCTCGGACAGGGGATCTATGGCTACACCTTC.

This sequence joins TRBV29-1 and TRBJ2-7; 8 bases are shared with TRBD1. Trimming at V came to 6 bases and at J to 4 bases, leaving 8 bases not matched to a gene. Germline CDR1 reads SQVTM; CDR2 reads ANQGSEA. CDR3 length: 13 residues. The CDR3 loop is CSVKQGAGYEQYF. CDR3 DNA sequence: TGCAGCGTCAAGCAGGGGGCAGGATACGAGCAGTACTTC.

The chain combines TRBV3-1 (or the pseudogene TRBV3-2) with TRBJ2-2; D call uncertain. Germline loops: CDR1 LGHDT, CDR2 YNNKEL (reference sequence). The CDR3 has 13 residues. V was clipped by 8 bases and J by 6 bases, with 13 bases between them. As DNA, the CDR3 is TGTGCCAGCCGAGCGTTGCCCCCCGGGGAGCTGTTTTTT. Translation: CASRALPPGELFF.

This clone was picked up a small number of times. CDR3 residues: CASSPRTGVEGYTF. The CDR3 DNA follows: TGTGCCAGCAGCCCCCGGACAGGGGTAGAAGGCTACACCTTC. The chain is built from TRBV3-1 (or the pseudogene TRBV3-2) and TRBJ1-2; TRBD1 matches at 9 bases. This CDR3 has 14 amino acids. Per germline, CDR1 LGHDT and CDR2 YNNKEL (reference sequence). Trimming took 4 bases from V and 8 from J; bases not matched to a gene: 8.

The sample holds a few counts of this clone. V gene TRBV6-2 or TRBV6-3 combines with J gene TRBJ1-1, with D possibly matching TRBD1 (5 bases). This CDR3 is 14 amino acids long. V lost 2 bases and J 0 bases, leaving 7 bases between the germline ends. Germline V gene sequence: CDR1 MNHEY, CDR2 SVGEGT. This CDR3 is CASSYGGVNTEAFF. CDR3 nucleotides: TGTGCCAGCAGTTACGGGGGGGTGAACACTGAAGCTTTCTTT.

This clone appeared a single time. The chain couples TRBV20-1 to TRBJ2-1; possible D gene TRBD1, 6 bases. Germline-derived CDR1 and CDR2 are DFQATT and SNEGSKA (reference sequence). V lost 3 bases, J lost 1 base, and 13 bases lay in between. The CDR3 consists of 15 residues. CDR3 in DNA: TGCAGTGCTAGTTCAGGGGATTGGTCCTACAATGAGCAGTTCTTC. This codes for CSASSGDWSYNEQFF.

The genes are TRBV7-6 and TRBJ2-7; the match to TRBD1 covers 7 bases. Germline CDR1 is SGHVS and CDR2 is FNYEAQ. The CDR3 has 15 residues. V lost 1 base, J lost 1 base, and 4 bases stayed unmatched. The CDR3 loop reads CASSLGTGDSYEQYF. The CDR3 DNA is TGTGCCAGCAGCTTAGGGACAGGAGATTCCTACGAGCAGTACTTC.

V is TRBV10-1 and J is TRBJ2-7, with a weak D call TRBD1 (6 bases). Germline V gene lookup returns CDR1 WNHNN and CDR2 SYGVQD (reference sequence). V was cut by 7 bases and J by 13 bases, with 35 bases left in between. The CDR3 is 17 residues long. CDR3 DNA sequence: TGCGCCAGCAAAGACAGGTACAACCCCTACCCCATTTGGGCAGGTTACTTC. Its translation: CASKDRYNPYPIWAGYF.

The chain links TRBV12-3 or TRBV12-4 to TRBJ2-7, with TRBD2 as a possible D gene (6 bases). The CDR3 has 13 residues. Trimming cost V 10 bases and J 2 bases, with 15 bases left between them. The CDR3 sequence is CATSMGRTYEQYF. CDR3 in DNA: TGTGCCACTTCAATGGGGAGGACCTACGAGCAGTACTTC.

This chain joins TRBV19 and TRBJ1-6; D is ambiguous. This CDR3 is 15 amino acids long. The V and J ends lost 3 bases and 0 bases respectively, with 6 bases between them. Germline V lookup: CDR1 LNHDA, CDR2 SQIVND (reference sequence). The CDR3 DNA sequence: TGTGCCAGTAGTATGAGAAGCTCCTATAATTCACCCCTCCACTTT. This codes for CASSMRSSYNSPLHF.

This clone has ten or more counts. This chain uses TRBV5-6 with TRBJ1-4; 7 bases match TRBD1. CDR1 is SGHDT and CDR2 is YYEEEE in the germline V gene. With V trimmed by 0 bases and J by 3 bases, 5 bases remained unmatched. This CDR3 comprises 16 residues. CDR3 in amino acids: CASSLALQGPNEKLFF. The CDR3 DNA reads as TGTGCCAGCAGCTTGGCACTACAGGGGCCTAATGAAAAACTGTTTTTT.

The chain carries TRBV29-1 and TRBJ2-7; 10 bases match TRBD1. V was pared by 8 bases and J by 4 bases, with 5 bases of the junction left unmatched. In germline, CDR1 is SQVTM, CDR2 ANQGSEA. The length of the CDR3 is 12 residues. In DNA, the CDR3 is TGCAGCTCTCGGGACAGGGGATACGAGCAGTACTTC. This sequence encodes CSSRDRGYEQYF.

V usage is TRBV7-3 and J usage is TRBJ2-3; D is unclear. V was pared by 5 bases and J by 1 base, with 13 bases between. Germline V gives CDR1 SGHTA, CDR2 FQGTGA. This CDR3 contains 15 residues. This chain's CDR3 is CASSRALSGTDTQYF. The DNA for the CDR3 is TGTGCCAGCAGCCGAGCGTTATCGGGCACAGATACGCAGTATTTT.

This chain connects TRBV20-1 to TRBJ2-1; 7 bases fit TRBD2. Unmatched junction bases numbered 5, after V lost 6 bases and J lost 9 bases. This CDR3 spans 11 amino acids. CDR1 DFQATT and CDR2 SNEGSKA come from the germline V gene (reference sequence). As DNA, the CDR3 is TGCAGTGCCTCGGGCGGGGGTGAGCAGTTCTTC. Its protein is CSASGGGEQFF.

The V call is TRBV15, the J call TRBJ1-2; tentatively, D is TRBD1 (6 bases). Germline-derived CDR1 and CDR2 are LNHNV and YYDKDF (reference sequence). V dropped 0 bases and J dropped 8 bases, with 16 bases sitting between them. This CDR3 is 15 amino acids long. The CDR3 protein is CATSRDTGGQAGYTF. Here the CDR3 DNA reads TGTGCCACCAGCAGAGATACGGGGGGCCAGGCAGGCTACACCTTC.

The rearrangement uses TRBV20-1 and TRBJ1-5, with D uncertain. CDR3 size: 13 residues. Trimming removed 3 bases at V and 0 bases at J, with 6 bases between. Germline CDR1 reads DFQATT; CDR2 reads SNEGSKA (reference sequence). CDR3 residues: CSASTDSNQPQHF. DNA of the CDR3: TGCAGTGCTAGTACAGATAGCAATCAGCCCCAGCATTTT.

The chain carries TRBV18 and TRBJ2-3; 8 bases map to TRBD2. V shed 0 bases and J 1 base; nucleotides not matched to a gene: 0. The CDR3 has 15 residues. CDR1 KGHSH and CDR2 LQKENI come from the germline V gene. The CDR3, as DNA: TGTGCCAGCTCACCACCGGGACTAGGCACAGATACGCAGTATTTT. Its protein is CASSPPGLGTDTQYF.

This chain uses TRBV2 with TRBJ2-5; no clear D gene. Trimming cost V 4 bases and J 7 bases, with 10 bases left between them. CDR1 is SNHLY, CDR2 FYNNEI, per germline. The CDR3 loop spans 12 amino acids. The CDR3 reads CASSAPPGTQYF. CDR3 in DNA: TGTGCCAGCAGTGCTCCCCCCGGGACCCAGTACTTC.

CDR3 sequence: CASRPDTQLNSPLHF. Here the CDR3 DNA reads TGCGCCAGCAGGCCCGATACACAGCTTAATTCACCCCTCCACTTT. The V gene is TRBV5-1, the J gene TRBJ1-6; D uncertain. Germline CDR1 SGHRS, CDR2 YFSETQ. The CDR3 loop spans 15 amino acids. V dropped 5 bases and J dropped 6 bases, with 15 bases sitting between them.

This chain links TRBV23-1 with TRBJ2-2; D unresolved. TRBV23-1 is an open reading frame whose function is uncertain. CDR3 length equals 10 residues. V lost 8 bases and J lost 6, with 4 bases in between. CDR3 nucleotide sequence: TGCGCCAGCCTCCCCGGGGAGCTGTTTTTT. The encoded protein is CASLPGELFF.

The chain links TRBV6-4 to TRBJ2-7; D not resolved. V lost 0 bases, J lost 7 bases, and 7 bases lay in between. There are 12 residues in the CDR3. Germline values: CDR1 MRHNA, CDR2 SNTAGT. The CDR3 bases are TGTGCCAGCAGTGACTCGAGGTGGGAGCAGTACTTC. Its protein product is CASSDSRWEQYF.

The chain combines TRBV30 with TRBJ1-5; 9 bases agree with TRBD1. The V and J ends lost 4 bases and 0 bases, in that order; junction bases with no gene match: 13. In germline, CDR1 is GTSNPN, CDR2 SVGIG (reference sequence). This CDR3 has 18 residues. The CDR3 protein is CAWTTHTGGGYSNQPQHF. CDR3 in DNA: TGTGCCTGGACGACACATACAGGGGGCGGCTATAGCAATCAGCCCCAGCATTTT.

This chain's CDR3 is CATSRDREIYGYTF. Here the CDR3 DNA reads TGTGCCACCAGCAGGGACAGAGAGATCTATGGCTACACCTTC. The genes are TRBV15 and TRBJ1-2; perhaps TRBD1 as D (6 bases). The CDR3 is 14 residues long. The germline V gene has CDR1 LNHNV and CDR2 YYDKDF (reference sequence). The germline V and J ends were trimmed by 3 bases and 4 bases, with 12 bases remaining between them.

This chain joins TRBV7-5 and TRBJ1-5; the tabulated D call, TRBD1, remains unverified against the DNA. TRBV7-5 is annotated as a pseudogene. This CDR3 has 16 amino acids. CDR3 sequence: CARSRKRRQQGQPQHF. CDR3 nucleotide sequence: TGTGCCAGAAGCCGTAAACGCCGACAACAGGGACAGCCCCAGCATTTT.

The J gene is TRBJ2-1, the V gene TRBV5-4; D is possibly TRBD1 (6 bases). The CDR3 is 17 amino acids. V lost 3 bases and J 4 bases, leaving 20 bases between the germline ends. Germline V CDR1 and CDR2: SGHNT, YYREEE (reference sequence). Here the CDR3 reads CASSSAATGPGYNEQFF. In nucleotides, the CDR3 is TGTGCCAGCAGCTCGGCTGCGACAGGCCCTGGGTACAATGAGCAGTTCTTC.

CDR3 bases: TGTGCCAGCAGTTTACAGGGGGCTTACGAGCAGTACTTC. This translates into CASSLQGAYEQYF. This chain uses TRBV27 with TRBJ2-7, with 8 bases aligning to TRBD1. The germline V gene has CDR1 MNHEY and CDR2 SMNVEV (reference sequence). With V trimmed by 2 bases and J by 4 bases, 1 base remained unmatched. The CDR3 sequence is 13 residues long.

The V and J genes are TRBV6-1 and TRBJ2-6; 9 bases map to TRBD1. The V and J ends lost 1 base and 3 bases, in that order; junction bases with no gene match: 4. The CDR3 is made up of 17 amino acids. Per the germline V gene, CDR1 is MNHNS and CDR2 is SASEGT. CDR3 region: CASSEGTGAGGANVLTF. CDR3 sequence (DNA): TGTGCCAGCAGTGAAGGGACAGGGGCTGGTGGGGCCAACGTCCTGACTTTC.

This clone appeared once. This chain connects TRBV7-2 to TRBJ2-5, with D possibly being TRBD2 (6 bases). The germline V and J ends were trimmed by 5 bases and 5 bases, with 15 bases remaining between them. There are 14 residues in the CDR3. CDR1 and CDR2 (germline): SGHTA, FQGNSA. In DNA, the CDR3 is TGTGCCAGCAGCCCGCCAGGAGGGCGGGAGACCCAGTACTTC. Translation gives CASSPPGGRETQYF.